A single sample is the source of the 20 T cell receptor beta chains below, sequenced in a study of CD8+ T cells in alopecia areata (dated by TCRdb to the late 2010s). The time point label, read with the paper, signifies: less than 25 weeks on oral tofacitinib. In light of the paper, this sample's treatment or condition label describes: oral pan-JAK inhibitor, 5-10 mg twice daily. Libraries were prepared through the immunoSEQ multiplex PCR assay. To provide template for TCR sequencing, every sample had RNA extracted and reverse transcribed into cDNA. TCRdb provides this immuneACCESS table in a form limited to in-frame rearrangements. Some clones are lacking; in checked studies, under half of them reflect an unresolved V gene, and why the rest are absent is not known. In this sample the table shows around 290,000 clones, 58% of which occur a single time. The ten largest clones represent over 1.5% of the sample.

The sequencing used CD4+ T cells sorted from blood, collected at week 24, from a patient treated with tofacitinib. Receptors were obtained from a human donor with alopecia areata.

The J gene is TRBJ1-1, the V gene TRBV30; no definite D call. The CDR3 length is 13 residues. With 4 bases removed from V and 1 base from J, the gap between germline ends came to 10 bases. Per germline, CDR1 GTSNPN and CDR2 SVGIG (reference sequence). The CDR3 loop is CAWKPLWNTEAFF. The CDR3 coding sequence is TGTGCCTGGAAGCCGCTTTGGAACACTGAAGCTTTCTTT. Supplemented by reference TRBV30 and TRBJ1-1, the full variable domain reads SQTIHQWPATLVQPVGSPLSLECTVEGTSNPNLYWYRQAAGRGLQLLFYSVGIGQISSEVPQNLSASRPQDRQFILSSKKLLLSDSGFYLCAWKPLWNTEAFFGQGTRLTVV.

A few counts support this clone. CDR3 sequence reads: CSASGTVRGGYTF. The CDR3 DNA is TGCAGCGCCTCCGGGACAGTCCGCGGTGGCTACACCTTC. The chain is built from TRBV29-1 and TRBJ1-2; 7 bases map to TRBD1. This CDR3 region has 13 residues. From germline, CDR1 is SQVTM and CDR2 ANQGSEA. V lost 7 bases to trimming and J lost 7 bases; unmatched junction nucleotides: 12.

This clone has a handful of counts. DNA for the CDR3: TGTGCCAGCATCCGGGACAGGTCTTACAATGAGCAGTTCTTC. This translates into CASIRDRSYNEQFF. This chain links TRBV6-5 with TRBJ2-1; 8 bases fit TRBD1. The CDR3 has 14 amino acids. Trimming removed 7 bases from V and 4 bases from J; junction bases left unmatched: 6. CDR1 MNHEY and CDR2 SVGAGI come from the germline V gene.

This clone was seen a few times. The gene calls are TRBV29-1 and TRBJ1-1; D gene ambiguous. Germline lookup yields CDR1 SQVTM and CDR2 ANQGSEA. The CDR3 runs to 13 residues. The V end was cut by 4 bases, the J end by 0 bases, with 9 bases between. Here the CDR3 reads CSVGFEMNTEAFF. The CDR3 nucleotides read TGCAGCGTTGGGTTCGAAATGAACACTGAAGCTTTCTTT.

This sequence joins TRBV29-1 and TRBJ2-6, with D unresolved. The V gene lost 2 bases and the J gene lost 3 bases, with 5 bases spanning the gap. The germline V gene has CDR1 SQVTM and CDR2 ANQGSEA. The CDR3 sequence is 13 residues long. CDR3 sequence (DNA): TGCAGCGTTGAACCCGATGGGGCCAACGTCCTGACTTTC. This encodes CSVEPDGANVLTF.

The chain carries TRBV7-2 and TRBJ1-6; no clear D gene. The CDR3 covers 15 residues. V was trimmed by 5 bases and J by 4 bases, leaving 12 bases between them. The V gene's germline CDR1 is SGHTA and CDR2 FQGNSA. The CDR3 DNA reads as TGTGCCAGCAGCCCAGGACCCCGATATAATTCACCCCTCCACTTT. This encodes CASSPGPRYNSPLHF.

There are many counts of this clone. The rearrangement links TRBV4-3 to TRBJ2-7, with TRBD2 identical over 9 bases. Germline values: CDR1 LGHNA, CDR2 YSLEER. CDR3 size: 13 residues. The J segment lost 2 bases and the V segment lost 4 bases, leaving 0 bases of the junction unmatched. CDR3 sequence reads: CASSRGGAYEQYF. The DNA of the CDR3 is TGCGCCAGCAGCCGCGGGGGGGCCTACGAGCAGTACTTC.

The chain combines TRBV7-9 with TRBJ1-2, with 9 bases fitting TRBD1. This CDR3 has 15 amino acids. CDR1 and CDR2 (germline): SEHNR, FQNEAQ (reference sequence). Unmatched junction bases numbered 7, after V lost 2 bases and J lost 6 bases. The CDR3: CASSLTGDRVDGYTF. DNA of the CDR3: TGTGCCAGCAGCTTAACTGGGGACAGGGTAGATGGCTACACCTTC.

J is TRBJ2-1 and V is TRBV6-5; D call uncertain. The CDR3 covers 12 residues. Trimming left V 8 bases short and J 10 bases short, with 15 bases between. Per germline, CDR1 MNHEY and CDR2 SVGAGI. The CDR3 DNA follows: TGTGCCAGCCTAGACACGAAAAGAGAGCAGTTCTTC. This translates into CASLDTKREQFF.

This clone was recorded a few times. The rearrangement uses TRBV29-1 and TRBJ2-1; TRBD1 matches at 12 bases. V lost 4 bases, J lost 6 bases, and 16 bases stayed unmatched. Germline assignment: CDR1 SQVTM and CDR2 ANQGSEA. CDR3 size: 18 residues. The CDR3 DNA follows: TGCAGCGTTGCCCCCGGGGAATGGGGGACAGGGGGCTTCAATGAGCAGTTCTTC. This encodes CSVAPGEWGTGGFNEQFF.

This clone occurred a few times. The chain couples TRBV14 to TRBJ1-4, with 7 nucleotides matching TRBD1. The V segment lost 2 bases and the J segment 8 bases; nucleotides outside the gene matches: 5. The CDR3 loop spans 14 amino acids. Germline CDR1 and CDR2: SGHDN and FVKESK. The CDR3: CASSQPDRTEKLFF. CDR3 coding DNA: TGTGCCAGCAGCCAACCGGACAGGACCGAAAAACTGTTTTTT.

The chain combines TRBV6-6 with TRBJ2-5; either TRBD1 or TRBD2 may fit D (5 bases each). With 8 bases removed from V and 5 bases from J, the gap between germline ends came to 15 bases. Germline V gene sequence: CDR1 MNHNY, CDR2 SVGAGI (reference sequence). CDR3 length: 13 amino acids. The chain's CDR3 is CASLEGQLETQYF. The CDR3 DNA reads TGTGCCAGCCTCGAGGGGCAGTTGGAGACCCAGTACTTC.

This clone has a single count. This sequence joins TRBV9 and TRBJ2-7; the D is unclear. Deletions cut 0 bases from V and 6 bases from J, with 7 bases between. This CDR3 contains 12 residues. CDR1 is SGDLS and CDR2 is YYNGEE in the germline V gene. CDR3 DNA sequence: TGTGCCAGCAGCGTAGATGTGGGCGAGCAGTACTTC. Translating gives CASSVDVGEQYF.

The chain employs TRBV2 and TRBJ2-1; possibly TRBD1 or TRBD2 for D (6 bases each). V dropped 6 bases and J dropped 6 bases, with 9 bases sitting between them. CDR1 is SNHLY, CDR2 FYNNEI, per germline. This CDR3 contains 12 residues. In DNA form, the CDR3 reads TGTGCCAGCAGACAGGGAGGCAATGAGCAGTTCTTC. Translated, it gives CASRQGGNEQFF.

The J gene is TRBJ1-1, the V gene TRBV30, with D uncertain. V lost 3 bases to trimming and J lost 13 bases, with 21 bases between them. Germline loops: CDR1 GTSNPN, CDR2 SVGIG (reference sequence). This CDR3 spans 13 amino acids. The CDR3 spells CAWRSVGSGRVFF. Here the CDR3 DNA reads TGTGCCTGGAGATCGGTTGGCAGCGGACGCGTTTTCTTT.

V gene TRBV29-1 combines with J gene TRBJ1-2; D is unresolved. Germline lookup yields CDR1 SQVTM and CDR2 ANQGSEA. V lost 7 bases and J 0 bases, leaving 9 bases between the germline ends. The CDR3 is 12 residues long. CDR3 DNA: TGCAGCGGGGTGAGGGCTAACTATGGCTACACCTTC. Its translation: CSGVRANYGYTF.

The rearrangement links TRBV19 to TRBJ1-2; D might be TRBD1 (5 bases). Between the trimmed V and J ends, which lost 3 bases and 6 bases, there was a span of 20 bases. The CDR3 spans 16 residues. Per the germline V gene, CDR1 is LNHDA and CDR2 is SQIVND (reference sequence). CDR3 sequence (DNA): TGTGCCAGTAGTATTTCTCCTTCCAGGACATACAATGGCTACACCTTC. Its translation is CASSISPSRTYNGYTF.

The gene calls are TRBV30 and TRBJ1-2; D is undetermined. The CDR3 runs 17 residues. Germline-derived CDR1 and CDR2 are GTSNPN and SVGIG (reference sequence). Trimming took 2 bases from V and 1 from J, leaving 20 bases between them. The CDR3 nucleotides read TGTGCCTGGAGTTCTCCGAGATGGGAGGAGATTAACTATGGCTACACCTTC. Its protein product is CAWSSPRWEEINYGYTF.

This clone was observed a single time. This rearrangement joins TRBV15 to TRBJ1-4; D unresolved. The CDR3 consists of 14 residues. V lost 0 bases and J lost 4, with 6 bases in between. Germline CDR1 reads LNHNV; CDR2 reads YYDKDF (reference sequence). CDR3 loop: CATSRDSLNEKLFF. Written as DNA, the CDR3 is TGTGCCACCAGCAGAGACAGCCTTAATGAAAAACTGTTTTTT.

The V call is TRBV5-4, the J call TRBJ2-1; TRBD2 agrees at 8 bases. The germline V gene encodes CDR1 SGHNT and CDR2 YYREEE (reference sequence). J gave up 5 bases and V 0 bases, and 4 bases lay outside the gene matches. This CDR3 region has 15 residues. The CDR3 nucleotides are TGTGCCAGCAGCTTGGTCGCGGGGGGAGACAATGAGCAGTTCTTC. This gives the protein CASSLVAGGDNEQFF.